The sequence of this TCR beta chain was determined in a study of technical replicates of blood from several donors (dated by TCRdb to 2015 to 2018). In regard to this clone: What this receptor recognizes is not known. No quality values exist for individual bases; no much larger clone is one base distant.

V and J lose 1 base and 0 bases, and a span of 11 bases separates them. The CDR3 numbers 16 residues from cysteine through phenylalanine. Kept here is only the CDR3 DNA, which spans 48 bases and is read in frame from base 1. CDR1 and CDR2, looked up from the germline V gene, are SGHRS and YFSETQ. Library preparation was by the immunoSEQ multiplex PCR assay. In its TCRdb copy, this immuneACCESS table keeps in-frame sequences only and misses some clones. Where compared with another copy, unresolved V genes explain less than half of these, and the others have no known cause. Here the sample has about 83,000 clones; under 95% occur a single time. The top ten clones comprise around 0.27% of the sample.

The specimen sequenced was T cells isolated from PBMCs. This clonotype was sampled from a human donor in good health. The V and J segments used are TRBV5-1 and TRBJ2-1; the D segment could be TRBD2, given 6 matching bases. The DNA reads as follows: TGCGCCAGCAGCTTGAATAGCGGCAGCTCCTACAATGAGCAGTTCTTC. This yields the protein CASSLNSGSSYNEQFF.